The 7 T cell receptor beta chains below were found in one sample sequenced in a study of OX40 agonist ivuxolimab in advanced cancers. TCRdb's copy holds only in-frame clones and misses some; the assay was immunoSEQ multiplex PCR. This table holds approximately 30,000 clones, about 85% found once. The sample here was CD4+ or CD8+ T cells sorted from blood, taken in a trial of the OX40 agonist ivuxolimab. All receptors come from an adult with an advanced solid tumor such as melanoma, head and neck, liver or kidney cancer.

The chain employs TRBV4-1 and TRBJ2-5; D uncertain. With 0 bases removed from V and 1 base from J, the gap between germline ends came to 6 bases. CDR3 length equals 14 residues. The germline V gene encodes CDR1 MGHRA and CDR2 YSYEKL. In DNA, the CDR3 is TGCGCCAGCAGCCAAGATATCTCCCAAGAGACCCAGTACTTC. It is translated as CASSQDISQETQYF.

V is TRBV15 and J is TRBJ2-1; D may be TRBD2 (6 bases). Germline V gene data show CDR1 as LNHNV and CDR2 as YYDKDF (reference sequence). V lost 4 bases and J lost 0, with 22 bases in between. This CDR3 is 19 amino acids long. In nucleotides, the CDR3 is TGTGCCACCAGCACGACGACTAGTTCGCTGCATTTCTCCTACAATGAGCAGTTCTTC. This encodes CATSTTTSSLHFSYNEQFF. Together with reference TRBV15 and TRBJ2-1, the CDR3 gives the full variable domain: DAMVIQNPRYQVTQFGKPVTLSCSQTLNHNVMYWYQQKSSQAPKLLFHYYDKDFNNEADTPDNFQSRRPNTSFCFLDIRSPGLGDTAMYLCATSTTTSSLHFSYNEQFFGPGTRLTVL.

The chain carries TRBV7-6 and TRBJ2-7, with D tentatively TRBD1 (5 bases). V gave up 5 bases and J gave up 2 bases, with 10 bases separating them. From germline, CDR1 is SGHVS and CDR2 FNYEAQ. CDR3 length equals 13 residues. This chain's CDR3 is CASSTDNAYEQYF. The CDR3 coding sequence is TGTGCCAGCAGCACGGACAACGCCTACGAGCAGTACTTC.

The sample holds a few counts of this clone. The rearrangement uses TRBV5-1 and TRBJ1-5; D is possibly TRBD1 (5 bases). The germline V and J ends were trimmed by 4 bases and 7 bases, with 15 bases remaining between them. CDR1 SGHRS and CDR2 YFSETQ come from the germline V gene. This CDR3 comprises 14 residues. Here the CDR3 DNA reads TGCGCCAGCAGCGCCGAAGTCACAGGCCAGCCCCAGCATTTT. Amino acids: CASSAEVTGQPQHF.

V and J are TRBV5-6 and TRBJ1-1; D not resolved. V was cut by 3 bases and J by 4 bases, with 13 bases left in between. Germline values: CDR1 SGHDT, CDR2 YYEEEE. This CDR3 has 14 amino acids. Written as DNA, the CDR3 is TGTGCCAGCAGCTCCCGGCTGGGTCCCACTGAAGCTTTCTTT. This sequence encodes CASSSRLGPTEAFF.

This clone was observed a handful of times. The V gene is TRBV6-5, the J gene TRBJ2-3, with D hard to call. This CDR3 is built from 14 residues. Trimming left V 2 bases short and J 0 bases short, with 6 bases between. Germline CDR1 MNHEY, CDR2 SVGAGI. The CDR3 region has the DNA TGTGCCAGCAGTTACGGTGGGAGCACAGATACGCAGTATTTT. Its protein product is CASSYGGSTDTQYF.

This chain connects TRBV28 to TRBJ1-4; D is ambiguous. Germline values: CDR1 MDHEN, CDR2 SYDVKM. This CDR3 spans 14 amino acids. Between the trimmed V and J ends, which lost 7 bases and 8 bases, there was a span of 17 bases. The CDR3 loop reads CASTPQPGYEKLFF. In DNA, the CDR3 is TGTGCCAGCACCCCGCAGCCAGGTTACGAAAAACTGTTTTTT.